The TCR beta chain described here comes from a study of T cell repertoires in cytomegalovirus infection. Study results and caveats: It was HLA-C-restricted CMV-specific TCR beta clonotypes that dominated the response ex vivo.

TCRdb called the reads again in MiXCR, with one record for every CDR3 protein. The table lists 450,000 to 550,000 distinct CDR3 sequences, under 45% of them singletons. The CDR3 totals 15 residues. V lost 2 bases and J lost 2, with 12 bases in between. Germline CDR1 SGHVS, CDR2 FNYEAQ. This clonotype was recorded a few times. What it binds is unknown. This TCR derives from a human donor in good health (CMV status not recorded). Some clones in this sample may be carry-over from other donors' samples. The chain combines TRBV7-6 with TRBJ2-5; D is possibly TRBD1 or TRBD2 (5 bases each). The sample consisted of cultured PBMCs, taken from culture after CMV antigen stimulation. As DNA, the CDR3 is TGTGCCAGCAGCTTATCCGGGACGGAACAAGAGACCCAGTACTTC. It translates to CASSLSGTEQETQYF.